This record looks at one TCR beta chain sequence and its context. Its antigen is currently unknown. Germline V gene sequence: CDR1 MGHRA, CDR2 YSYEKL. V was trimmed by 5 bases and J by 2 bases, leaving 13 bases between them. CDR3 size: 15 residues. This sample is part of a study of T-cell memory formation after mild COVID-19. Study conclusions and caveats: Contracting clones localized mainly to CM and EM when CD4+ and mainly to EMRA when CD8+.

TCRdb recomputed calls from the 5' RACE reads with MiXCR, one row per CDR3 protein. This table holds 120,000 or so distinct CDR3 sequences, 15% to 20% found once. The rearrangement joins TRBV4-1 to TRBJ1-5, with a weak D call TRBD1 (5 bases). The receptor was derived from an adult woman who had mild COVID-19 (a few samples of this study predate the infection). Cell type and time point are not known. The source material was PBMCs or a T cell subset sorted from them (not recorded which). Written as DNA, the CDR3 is TGCGCCAGCAGCTTGGGGTTAGGGGGCAATCAGCCCCAGCATTTT. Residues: CASSLGLGGNQPQHF.